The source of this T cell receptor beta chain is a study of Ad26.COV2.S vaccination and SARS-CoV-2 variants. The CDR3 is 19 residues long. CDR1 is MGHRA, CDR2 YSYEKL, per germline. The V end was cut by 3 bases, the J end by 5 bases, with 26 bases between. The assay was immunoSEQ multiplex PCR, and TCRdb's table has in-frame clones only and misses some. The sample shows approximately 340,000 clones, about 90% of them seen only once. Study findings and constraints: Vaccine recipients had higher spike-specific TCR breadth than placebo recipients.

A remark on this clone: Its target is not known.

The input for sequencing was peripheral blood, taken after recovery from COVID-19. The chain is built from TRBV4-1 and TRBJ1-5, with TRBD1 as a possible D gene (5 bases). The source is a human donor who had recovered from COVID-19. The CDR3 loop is CASSHPTRDPWAEDQPQHF. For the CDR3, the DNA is TGCGCCAGCAGCCACCCGACTAGGGACCCCTGGGCGGAAGATCAGCCCCAGCATTTT.